This TCR beta chain emerged from a study of T cell repertoires in cytomegalovirus infection. Overall study context: CMV epitopes that were recently identified and HLA-C-restricted were used alongside well-studied HLA-B-restricted ones. Public signatures in TCR beta pointed to CMV infection and matching HLA type. Study conclusions and caveats: Cumulative frequency of public TCR beta families picked out carriers of CMV plus the relevant HLA. Across the ex vivo response, the dominant clonotypes were HLA-C-restricted CMV-specific TCR beta clonotypes.

The CDR3 covers 14 residues. Looked up from germline, CDR1 is MNHEY and CDR2 is SMNVEV (reference sequence). TCRdb redid the calling of the reads with MiXCR, one entry per CDR3 protein. The sample shows some 940,000 distinct CDR3 sequences, 25% to 40% of them seen only once. A note on this clonotype: The target antigen is unknown. An end of the junction differs from the germline gene, which may be a read error.

The receptor was derived from a human donor in good health (CMV status not recorded). Some clones in this sample may be carry-over from other donors' samples. This specimen was cultured CD8+ T cells from PBMCs, taken from culture after CMV antigen stimulation. The V gene is TRBV27, the J gene TRBJ1-5; maybe TRBD1 (6 bases). CDR3 coding DNA: TGTGCCAACAGTTTAGGGGGTAGCAATCAGCCCCAGCATTTT. Amino acid sequence: CANSLGGSNQPQHF.